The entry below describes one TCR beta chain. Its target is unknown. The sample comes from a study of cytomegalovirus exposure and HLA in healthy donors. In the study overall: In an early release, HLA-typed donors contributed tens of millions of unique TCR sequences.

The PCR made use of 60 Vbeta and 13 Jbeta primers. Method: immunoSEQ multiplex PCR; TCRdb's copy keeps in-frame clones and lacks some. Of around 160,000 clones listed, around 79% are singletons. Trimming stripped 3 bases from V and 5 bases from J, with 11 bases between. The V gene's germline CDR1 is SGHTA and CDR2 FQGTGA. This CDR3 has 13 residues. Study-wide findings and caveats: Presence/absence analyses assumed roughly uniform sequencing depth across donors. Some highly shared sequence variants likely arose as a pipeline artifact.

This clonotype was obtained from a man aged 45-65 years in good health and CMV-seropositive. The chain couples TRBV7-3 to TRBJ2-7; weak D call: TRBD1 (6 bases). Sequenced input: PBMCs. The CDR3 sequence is CASSFGQGNEQYF. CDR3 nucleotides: TGTGCCAGCAGCTTTGGCCAGGGGAACGAGCAGTACTTC. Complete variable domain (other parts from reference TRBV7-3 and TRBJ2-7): GAGVSQTPSNKVTEKGKYVELRCDPISGHTALYWYRQSLGQGPEFLIYFQGTGAADDSGLPNDRFFAVRPEGSVSTLKIQRTERGDSAVYLCASSFGQGNEQYFGPGTRLTVT.